Listed below are T cell receptor beta chains from one sample, sequenced in a study of T cell repertoires in cytomegalovirus infection. Each CDR3 protein is one row after TCRdb ran MiXCR on the reads. This sample has approximately 70,000 distinct CDR3 sequences; around 21% occur once, and the top ten carry roughly 80%. The antigens of these receptors remain unknown. Specimen: PBMCs, sequenced either directly or after in vitro stimulation (not recorded which). These receptors all stem from a human donor in good health (CMV status not recorded). Some clones in this sample may be carry-over from other donors' samples. CDR3s include the opening cysteine and the closing phenylalanine or tryptophan. A D gene is named only where the DNA matches it firmly. Not all rows give a size; the values are once, few, many and, for expanded clones, a class.

v_call,d_call,clone_size,j_call,cdr3_aa,cdr3_nt
TRBV2,.,.,TRBJ1-2,CASSSEGREAGYTF,TGTGCCAGCAGTAGCGAAGGCAGGGAAGCTGGCTACACCTTC
TRBV7-8,.,many,TRBJ1-2,CASSARTVYYGYTF,TGTGCCAGCAGCGCACGGACAGTATACTATGGCTACACCTTC
TRBV6-2/TRBV6-3,TRBD2,few,TRBJ2-1,CASSYPGTSGSSYNEQFF,TGTGCCAGCAGTTACCCCGGGACTAGCGGGAGCTCCTACAATGAGCAGTTCTTC
TRBV11-2,.,few,TRBJ2-1,CASNGYIHGEQFF,TGTGCCAGCAATGGCTATATTCATGGTGAGCAGTTCTTC
TRBV6-1,TRBD1,.,TRBJ2-7,CASRSTGNYEQYF,TGTGCCAGCAGATCGACAGGGAACTACGAGCAGTACTTC
TRBV6-5,TRBD2,many,TRBJ2-1,CASSYSPTSGRVGEQFF,TGTGCCAGCAGTTACTCCCCGACTAGCGGGAGGGTCGGTGAGCAGTTCTTC
TRBV28,.,.,TRBJ1-5,CAWQPQHF,TGTGCCTGGCAGCCCCAGCATTTT
TRBV7-2,TRBD1,many,TRBJ1-2,CASSGDRGHGYTF,TGTGCCAGCAGCGGGGACAGGGGGCATGGCTACACCTTC
TRBV20-1,.,few,TRBJ1-5,CSASPAGSNQPQHF,TGCAGTGCTAGTCCCGCGGGGAGCAATCAGCCCCAGCATTTT
TRBV2,TRBD1,few,TRBJ2-2,CASSPPRGQGKNTGELFF,TGTGCCAGCAGTCCACCCCGAGGACAGGGGAAAAACACCGGGGAGCTGTTTTTT
TRBV30,TRBD1,few,TRBJ2-7,CAWSVRQGWYEQYF,TGTGCCTGGAGTGTACGACAGGGATGGTACGAGCAGTACTTC
TRBV11-2,TRBD1,.,TRBJ1-2,CASSLGLRGPHGYTF,TGTGCCAGCAGCCTAGGACTCAGGGGGCCACATGGCTACACCTTC
TRBV28,TRBD2,.,TRBJ2-7,CASSFRLAGPYEQYF,TGTGCCAGCAGTTTCAGGCTAGCGGGACCCTACGAGCAGTACTTC
TRBV15,.,.,TRBJ1-2,CATSPPREDGYTF,TGTGCCACCAGCCCCCCAAGGGAGGATGGCTACACCTTC
TRBV6-5,.,few,TRBJ2-7,CASSYFQRAGEQYF,TGTGCCAGCAGTTACTTCCAGCGGGCTGGCGAGCAGTACTTC
TRBV20-1,.,few,TRBJ1-5,CSAYRGAGVNQPQHF,TGCAGTGCTTACCGTGGGGCGGGGGTTAATCAGCCCCAGCATTTT
TRBV7-8,.,many,TRBJ1-4,CASSLRGRITTNEKLFF,TGTGCCAGCAGCCTGAGAGGACGGATCACAACTAATGAAAAACTGTTTTTT
TRBV7-2,.,many,TRBJ2-2,CASSPLPGNTGELFF,TGTGCCAGCAGCCCTCTACCGGGGAACACCGGGGAGCTGTTTTTT
TRBV7-6,.,few,TRBJ2-1,CASSLEFLGDNEQFF,TGTGCCAGCAGCTTGGAGTTTCTGGGAGACAATGAGCAGTTCTTC
TRBV7-2,.,many,TRBJ2-1,CASSQYRLDQGLEQFF,TGTGCCAGCAGCCAGTACCGCCTTGACCAGGGGCTTGAGCAGTTCTTC
TRBV28,.,few,TRBJ2-1,CASSFRDEQFF,TGTGCCAGCAGTTTTCGGGATGAGCAGTTCTTC